This T cell receptor (beta chain) comes out of a study of CD8 T cells in ankylosing spondylitis. Study findings and constraints: Made up of 7 to 9 highly homologous variants, a TCR beta motif appeared characteristic of ankylosing spondylitis blood. Relatively scarce in peripheral blood, disease-linked clones were CD8+. Earlier work had already found some motif variants in reactive arthritis synovial fluid and blood.

The table lists this clonotype with a few counts. Its specificity is not known. One entry per CDR3 protein, called by TCRdb with MiXCR from the 5' RACE reads. The data contain some 340,000 distinct CDR3 sequences, about 15% of them singletons. This CDR3 region has 15 residues. V gave up 0 bases and J gave up 7 bases; unmatched junction bases: 7. The V gene's germline CDR1 is DFQATT and CDR2 SNEGSKA (reference sequence). The TCR originated in a male donor with ankylosing spondylitis or in good health (not recorded which). The chain uses TRBV20-1 and TRBJ2-7; 12 positions agree with TRBD1. Sequenced sample: blood, either unsorted or a sorted T cell fraction (not recorded which). CDR3 sequence (DNA): TGCAGTGCTAGAGATTGGGGACAGGGGGCGGGAGAGCAGTACTTC. Its protein product is CSARDWGQGAGEQYF.